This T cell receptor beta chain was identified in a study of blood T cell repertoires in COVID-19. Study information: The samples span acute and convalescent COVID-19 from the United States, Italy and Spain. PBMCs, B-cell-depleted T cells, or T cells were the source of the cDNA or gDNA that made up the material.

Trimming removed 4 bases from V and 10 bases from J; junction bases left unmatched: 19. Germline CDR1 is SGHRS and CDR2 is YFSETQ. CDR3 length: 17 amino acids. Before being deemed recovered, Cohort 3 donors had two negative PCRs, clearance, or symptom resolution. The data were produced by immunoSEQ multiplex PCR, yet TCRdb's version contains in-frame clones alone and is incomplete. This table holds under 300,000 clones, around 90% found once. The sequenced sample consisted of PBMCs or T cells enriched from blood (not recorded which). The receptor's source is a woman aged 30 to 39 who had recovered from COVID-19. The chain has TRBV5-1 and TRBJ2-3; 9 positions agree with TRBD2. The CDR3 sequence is CASSPQVAGGPSESQYF. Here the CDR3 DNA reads TGCGCCAGCAGCCCCCAGGTTGCGGGAGGGCCATCAGAATCGCAGTATTTT.